The clone carrying this TCR beta chain is judged medium-sized. This record comes from a study of T-cell reconstitution after alpha-beta-depleted transplantation in children. The CDR3 totals 14 residues. V lost 0 bases and J 9 bases, leaving 12 bases between the germline ends. Germline values: CDR1 LGHDT, CDR2 YNNKEL (reference sequence). A TCRbeta library incorporating unique molecular identifiers was prepared. TCRdb re-derived calls from the PCR reads in MiXCR, one entry per CDR3 protein. The sample holds tens of thousands of distinct CDR3 sequences, about 10% seen once. Sequenced here: PBMCs, mostly from graft donor cells, sampled 60 days after TCRalphabeta/CD19-depleted stem cell transplant. The V gene is TRBV3-1, the J gene TRBJ2-1; no reliable D call. The clonotype comes from a male patient aged 2-15 years who had a stem cell transplant for chronic granulomatous disease, so the T cells may come from the graft donor. The CDR3 bases are TGTGCCAGCAGCCAAGAGAGTATTTTCGGTGAGCAGTTCTTC. Translated, it gives CASSQESIFGEQFF.